This entry is about one T cell receptor beta chain. No antigen is known for it. The data were taken from a study of T cells in Graves' hyperthyroidism and ophthalmopathy. Overall study: Prior to any treatment, at the point of initial diagnosis, peripheral blood was collected. Study-wide results and limits: Appearing also in blood were most of the thyroid clonotypes expanded above 0.001. Prediction of ophthalmopathy progression came a median around 7.1 months pre-onset.

From RNA transcripts, TCR beta CDR3 regions were amplified. During a first-round RT-PCR of the TCR CDR3, the HTBI primer set was used. TCRdb re-derived calls from the multiplex PCR reads in MiXCR, one entry per CDR3 protein. This sample carries hundreds of thousands of distinct CDR3 sequences, 38% of them seen once, and the ten largest clones take 7% to 10%. The source is a man aged 18 to 30 with Graves' hyperthyroidism. The sequenced material came from blood.

In nucleotides, the CDR3 is TGCGCCAGCAGCGGGGAAGGAGGGACCTACGAGCAGTACTTC. Protein product: CASSGEGGTYEQYF. The J gene is TRBJ2-7, the V gene TRBV5-1, with TRBD2 as a possible D gene (6 bases). Between the trimmed V and J ends, which lost 4 bases and 2 bases, there was a span of 13 bases. Germline V lookup: CDR1 SGHRS, CDR2 YFSETQ. The CDR3 sequence is 14 residues long.